Presented here are 29 T cell receptor beta chains from one specimen sequenced in a study of T-cell reconstitution after alpha-beta-depleted transplantation in children. The TCRbeta library incorporated unique molecular identifiers. TCRdb passed the PCR reads through MiXCR, listing each CDR3 protein once. The sample includes fewer than 700,000 distinct CDR3 sequences, around 13% of them seen just once. Sequenced material: PBMCs, mostly from graft donor cells, taken 360 days after TCRalphabeta/CD19-depleted stem cell transplant. These receptors came from a male patient younger than 18 who had a stem cell transplant for acute myeloid leukemia, so the T cells may come from the graft donor.

The rearrangement uses TRBV6-1 and TRBJ1-1; 10 bases align to TRBD1. Losses at the gene ends were 4 bases for V and 3 bases for J; bases not matched to a gene: 11. This CDR3 region has 17 residues. Germline V gene data show CDR1 as MNHNS and CDR2 as SASEGT. CDR3 DNA sequence: TGTGCCAGCAGTGGGGGACAGGGGTCGTATCGGTACACTGAAGCTTTCTTT. Its protein is CASSGGQGSYRYTEAFF.

V and J are TRBV29-1 and TRBJ2-2; no definite D call. Germline V lookup: CDR1 SQVTM, CDR2 ANQGSEA. V lost 2 bases and J lost 7, with 8 bases in between. The CDR3 runs to 12 residues. DNA of the CDR3: TGCAGCGTTGAATTGGGTATCGGGGAGCTGTTTTTT. Protein sequence: CSVELGIGELFF.

The gene calls are TRBV21-1 and TRBJ1-1; the table assigns TRBD1, which was not confirmed against the DNA. TRBV21-1 counts as a pseudogene. The CDR3 runs 15 residues. This CDR3 reads CASSKADRENTEAFF. In nucleotides, the CDR3 is TGTGCCAGCAGCAAGGCGGACAGGGAGAACACTGAAGCTTTCTTT.

The DNA of the CDR3 is TGTGCCAGCAGTTTGGCAGGGCCCTACTACGAGCAGTACTTC. It encodes CASSLAGPYYEQYF. The chain recombines TRBV12-3 or TRBV12-4 with TRBJ2-7; perhaps TRBD1 as D (5 bases). Trimming shortened V by 3 bases and J by 3 bases, and 12 bases separated the two germline ends. The CDR3 spans 14 residues.

This clonotype has at least ten counts. The rearrangement uses TRBV6-1 and TRBJ2-2; 10 nucleotides match TRBD2. There are 15 residues in the CDR3. V lost 10 bases, J lost 8 bases, and 13 bases stayed unmatched. Germline V gene sequence: CDR1 MNHNS, CDR2 SASEGT. The CDR3 spells CATPMDSGRSGELFF. The CDR3 bases are TGTGCCACCCCCATGGATAGCGGGAGGTCTGGGGAGCTGTTTTTT.

The CDR3 loop reads CASSLSLQGPPLYEQYF. For the CDR3, the DNA is TGTGCCAGCAGTTTATCTCTTCAGGGCCCCCCCCTCTACGAGCAGTACTTC. The chain joins TRBV28 to TRBJ2-7; a possible D gene is TRBD1 (5 bases). This CDR3 has 17 residues. The V end lost 1 base, the J end lost 3 bases, and 19 bases lay between the germline ends. The germline gives CDR1 MDHEN, CDR2 SYDVKM.

The genes are TRBV15 and TRBJ2-1, with D perhaps given as TRBD1 or TRBD2 (5 bases each). Germline CDR1 reads LNHNV; CDR2 reads YYDKDF (reference sequence). Trimming took 1 base from V and 7 from J, leaving 14 bases between them. The CDR3 runs to 15 residues. In nucleotides, the CDR3 is TGTGCCACCAGCAGAGCCAGGGACCCAAGGAATGAGCAGTTCTTC. It translates to CATSRARDPRNEQFF.

This clonotype has a count of ten or more. The chain carries TRBV7-2 and TRBJ2-7, with 10 bases aligning to TRBD2. Losses at the gene ends were 1 base for V and 3 bases for J; bases not matched to a gene: 6. Germline V gene lookup returns CDR1 SGHTA and CDR2 FQGNSA. This CDR3 spans 16 amino acids. CDR3 nucleotides: TGTGCCAGCAGCTTAGTTGCGACTAGCGGGTACTACGAGCAGTACTTC. This encodes CASSLVATSGYYEQYF.

This clonotype was counted a few times. The chain recombines TRBV12-3 or TRBV12-4 with TRBJ2-2, with D possibly called TRBD1 or TRBD2 (5 bases each). CDR3 size: 16 residues. Trimming shortened V by 6 bases and J by 7 bases, and 21 bases separated the two germline ends. The CDR3 reads CASSPYAGTNIGELFF. As DNA, the CDR3 is TGTGCCAGCAGCCCCTATGCCGGGACCAATATCGGGGAGCTGTTTTTT.

This clonotype was counted only a few times. The genes are TRBV28 and TRBJ1-2, with 7 bases identical to TRBD1. Germline V gene sequence: CDR1 MDHEN, CDR2 SYDVKM. CDR3 size: 15 residues. After removal of 1 base from V and 8 bases from J, the junction contained 10 bases not matched to a gene. The CDR3 bases are TGTGCCAGCAGTTTATTGGTGACAGGGCCTGACGGCTACACCTTC. This sequence encodes CASSLLVTGPDGYTF.

This sequence joins TRBV19 and TRBJ2-6, with 12 nucleotides matching TRBD1. Germline loops: CDR1 LNHDA, CDR2 SQIVND (reference sequence). V was pared by 4 bases and J by 1 base, with 2 bases of the junction left unmatched. The CDR3 covers 17 residues. DNA of the CDR3: TGTGCCAGTAGTAGGGGACAGGGGGCTTCTGGGGCCAACGTCCTGACTTTC. This codes for CASSRGQGASGANVLTF.

This clonotype appeared once. The V and J genes are TRBV28 and TRBJ2-7; 7 nucleotides align to TRBD2. The CDR3 is 18 amino acids. Germline V gene data show CDR1 as MDHEN and CDR2 as SYDVKM. The J segment lost 2 bases and the V segment lost 3 bases, leaving 16 bases of the junction unmatched. CDR3 protein: CASSFVSSGPTYAYEQYF. CDR3 DNA sequence: TGTGCCAGCAGTTTTGTGAGTAGCGGGCCCACTTATGCCTACGAGCAGTACTTC.

The J gene is TRBJ2-7, the V gene TRBV5-5, with TRBD2 identical over 8 bases. Germline CDR1 SGHKS, CDR2 YYEKEE (reference sequence). V shed 1 base, J shed 0 bases, and the junction held 9 bases outside the gene matches. The CDR3 is made up of 17 amino acids. The CDR3 coding sequence is TGTGCCAGCAGCTTGAGCCTCGGTAGCGGGATCTCCTACGAGCAGTACTTC. Residues: CASSLSLGSGISYEQYF.

The chain recombines TRBV5-1 with TRBJ2-5; D not certain. The germline gives CDR1 SGHRS, CDR2 YFSETQ. There are 15 residues in the CDR3. The germline V and J ends were trimmed by 9 bases and 5 bases, with 23 bases remaining between them. The CDR3 protein is CAKQETQTAAETQYF. The CDR3 DNA sequence: TGCGCCAAGCAGGAGACCCAGACTGCTGCGGAGACCCAGTACTTC.

This clonotype has ten or more counts. This chain connects TRBV2 to TRBJ2-1, with 10 nucleotides matching TRBD2. This CDR3 contains 15 residues. Germline CDR1 SNHLY, CDR2 FYNNEI. J gave up 6 bases and V 5 bases, and 7 bases lay outside the gene matches. CDR3 nucleotides: TGTGCCAGCAGTCTGATAGCGGGAGGAGCCAATGAGCAGTTCTTC. As protein: CASSLIAGGANEQFF.

This clonotype was picked up a small number of times. The gene calls are TRBV20-1 and TRBJ1-5, with TRBD1 as a possible D gene (5 bases). This CDR3 is built from 14 residues. Looked up from germline, CDR1 is DFQATT and CDR2 is SNEGSKA (reference sequence). Trimming took 1 base from V and 9 from J, leaving 16 bases between them. This chain's CDR3 is CSARVGDPYWPQHF. The CDR3 bases are TGCAGTGCTAGAGTGGGGGATCCATACTGGCCCCAGCATTTT.

The rearrangement links TRBV12-3 or TRBV12-4 to TRBJ2-1, with 9 bases lining up with TRBD2. This CDR3 has 14 amino acids. V trimming: 5 bases; J trimming: 9 bases; junction bases outside the gene matches: 8. This chain's CDR3 is CASSVRTSVIEQFF. The CDR3, as DNA: TGTGCCAGCAGTGTCCGGACTAGCGTGATTGAGCAGTTCTTC.

Judged by abundance, this clonotype is medium-sized. The CDR3 spells CASSLGGSGTYEQYV. CDR3 nucleotide sequence: TGTGCCAGCAGCCTGGGAGGGAGCGGTACCTACGAGCAGTACGTC. The V gene is TRBV5-6, the J gene TRBJ2-7; 7 bases map to TRBD2. Looked up from germline, CDR1 is SGHDT and CDR2 is YYEEEE. The CDR3 is 15 residues long. V was pared by 4 bases and J by 2 bases, with 9 bases of the junction left unmatched.

This clonotype was observed a handful of times. V usage is TRBV28 and J usage is TRBJ2-2, with no clear D. CDR1 MDHEN and CDR2 SYDVKM come from the germline V gene. V was clipped by 3 bases and J by 8 bases, with 7 bases between them. This CDR3 comprises 12 residues. The CDR3 loop reads CASSLIIGELFF. The CDR3 DNA follows: TGTGCCAGCAGTTTGATAATTGGGGAGCTGTTTTTT.

The rearrangement uses TRBV7-8 and TRBJ2-7, with TRBD2 identical over 11 bases. CDR3 length: 19 residues. CDR1 is SGHVS and CDR2 is FQNEAQ in the germline V gene. Trimming removed 1 base from V and 1 base from J; junction bases left unmatched: 12. The chain's CDR3 is CASSLGDGGLAAASYEQYF. The CDR3 DNA reads TGTGCCAGCAGCTTAGGGGATGGGGGACTAGCGGCGGCTTCCTACGAGCAGTACTTC.

In its sample, this clonotype was seen a few times. The gene calls are TRBV3-1 and TRBJ2-3; D gene unclear. Trimming removed 4 bases from V and 11 bases from J, with 25 bases in between. CDR3 length: 16 amino acids. The V gene's germline CDR1 is LGHDT and CDR2 YNNKEL (reference sequence). DNA for the CDR3: TGTGCCAGCAGCCTCAAAACATCATCCCCTTATCATAGGCAGTATTTT. Its protein is CASSLKTSSPYHRQYF.

This clonotype turned up a few times. The chain employs TRBV20-1 and TRBJ1-1; possible D gene TRBD1, 5 bases. The CDR3 has 9 amino acids. The germline V gene encodes CDR1 DFQATT and CDR2 SNEGSKA (reference sequence). DNA for the CDR3: TGCGTGGGAGGGACGGGCGCTTTCTTT. Its protein is CVGGTGAFF.

V usage is TRBV28 and J usage is TRBJ2-1; TRBD2 agrees at 12 bases. CDR3 length: 16 residues. Germline CDR1 reads MDHEN; CDR2 reads SYDVKM. V was clipped by 7 bases and J by 7 bases; unmatched bases: 11. Written as DNA, the CDR3 is TGTGCCAGCAATACCTTTACTAGCGGGAGGTCGAATGAGCAGTTCTTC. Translation: CASNTFTSGRSNEQFF.

This clonotype has only one observation. This chain links TRBV20-1 with TRBJ2-7; D remains unclear. The CDR3 extends over 13 amino acids. The germline V gene has CDR1 DFQATT and CDR2 SNEGSKA (reference sequence). CDR3 sequence (DNA): TGCAGCTACTGGTCCGGTCGAACCTACGAGCAGTACTTC. Its protein product is CSYWSGRTYEQYF.

V usage is TRBV6-2 or TRBV6-3 and J usage is TRBJ2-5; maybe TRBD2 (5 bases). Germline V lookup: CDR1 MNHEY, CDR2 SVGEGT. This CDR3 comprises 13 residues. Deletions cut 2 bases from V and 7 bases from J, with 11 bases between. The CDR3 region has the DNA TGTGCCAGCAGTTACGGGGAGTGGGGGACCCAGTACTTC. Encoded protein: CASSYGEWGTQYF.

This clonotype was observed many times. V gene TRBV12-3 or TRBV12-4 combines with J gene TRBJ2-1; no definite D call. The CDR3 length is 17 residues. Trimming took off 1 base at V and 5 bases at J, with 18 bases between the two ends. The CDR3 here is CASSLELLGSKNNEQFF. CDR3 coding DNA: TGTGCCAGCAGTTTAGAGTTGTTAGGGTCGAAGAACAATGAGCAGTTCTTC.

This sequence joins TRBV2 and TRBJ1-1; D not resolved. V dropped 2 bases and J dropped 0 bases, with 10 bases sitting between them. Germline CDR1 reads SNHLY; CDR2 reads FYNNEI. The CDR3 totals 15 residues. CDR3 region: CASSESWQMNTEAFF. CDR3 DNA: TGTGCCAGCAGTGAAAGCTGGCAGATGAACACTGAAGCTTTCTTT.

This rearrangement joins TRBV20-1 to TRBJ1-5, with D unclear. The germline CDR1 and CDR2 sequences are DFQATT and SNEGSKA (reference sequence). There are 13 residues in the CDR3. Trimming took 3 bases from V and 1 from J, leaving 7 bases between them. CDR3 protein: CSASFGSNQPQHF. CDR3 sequence (DNA): TGCAGTGCTAGCTTCGGGAGCAATCAGCCCCAGCATTTT.

V usage is TRBV20-1 and J usage is TRBJ2-7, with D unresolved. The CDR3 is 16 residues long. CDR1 is DFQATT and CDR2 is SNEGSKA in the germline V gene (reference sequence). V gave up 3 bases and J gave up 1 base, with 19 bases separating them. CDR3 protein: CSARHISSVISYEQYF. The CDR3 bases are TGCAGTGCTAGGCATATCTCGAGCGTAATTTCCTACGAGCAGTACTTC.